Sequencing of this T cell receptor (beta chain) was carried out in a study of shared clonotypes between healthy human individuals. In regard to this clone: Antigen: not known.

This CDR3 spans 20 amino acids. V dropped 1 base and J dropped 3 bases, with 29 bases sitting between them. This table comes from immunoSEQ multiplex PCR, and its TCRdb copy is limited to in-frame clones, with some not included. Of some 2,000,000 clones in the sample, roughly 95% were seen once. Study findings and constraints: The study generally estimated greater richness for naive than memory subsets.

The investigators split CD4+ cells into a CD45RA+ naive subset and a CD45RA-negative memory subset. The chain has TRBV5-3 and TRBJ2-7; a possible D gene is TRBD1 (6 bases). TRBV5-3 is annotated as an ORF whose role is uncertain. This TCR came from a man between 18 and 29 years old in good health. Material for sequencing was naive CD4+ T cells sorted from blood. Subset indicated: CD45RA+ positively selected. The CDR3 protein is CARSLTGPTLDRVANYEQYF. In DNA, the CDR3 is TGTGCCAGAAGCTTGACAGGGCCAACACTGGATAGGGTTGCCAACTACGAGCAGTACTTC.